This T cell receptor (beta chain) is drawn from a study of OX40 agonist ivuxolimab in advanced cancers. Regarding the study in general: The costimulatory receptor OX40 (CD134) was targeted by ivuxolimab, a fully human IgG2 agonistic monoclonal antibody. Three dose-escalation patients achieved partial responses, one with hepatocellular carcinoma and two with cutaneous melanoma. The paper reports the monotherapy dose-escalation portion (N ≈ 50 patients) of the phase I ivuxolimab trial. Patients were allowed to have had prior anti-PD-1, anti-PD-L1 or anti-CTLA-4 therapy, and roughly 40% of the dose-escalation patients had previously received checkpoint inhibitors. In the dose-escalation cohort, approximately 80% of patients were male, and the mean age was around 60 years with a range of 23 to 79. Peripheral TCRbeta sequencing aimed to test whether ivuxolimab altered TCR sequence diversity and caused clonal T-cell expansion. Intravenous ivuxolimab was administered to patients every 2 weeks at six dose levels: 0.01, 0.1, 0.3, 1.5, 3 and 10 mg/kg. Of the 50 or so patients in dose escalation, approximately 20 had hepatocellular carcinoma, about 15 had melanoma, 9 had renal cell carcinoma and 9 had head and neck cancer.

The CDR3 goes from the cysteine to the phenylalanine over 14 residues. Only the CDR3 part of the read is kept: 42 bases, read in frame from the first base. Compared with germline, V lacks 5 bases and J lacks 5 bases; bases without a gene match: 7. The germline V gene gives CDR1 as MRHNA and CDR2 as SNTAGT. Patients with autoimmune disease history or receiving systemic immunosuppression were excluded from the trial. Peripheral blood for TCR sequencing was drawn from every dose cohort at baseline, at cycle 4 day 1 and at cycle 7 day 1. The samples were drawn from a first-in-human, open-label, multicenter phase I dose-escalation trial of ivuxolimab. Adults with locally advanced or metastatic head and neck squamous cell, hepatocellular, melanoma or renal cell carcinoma were enrolled in the trial. Before TCR sequencing, CD4+ and CD8+ T cells were separately sorted from peripheral blood. Genomic DNA was extracted from sorted cells for sequencing of the TCRbeta CDR3 region. The immunoSEQ Assay was used for sequencing of TCRbeta CDR3 regions. Held by TCRdb, this immuneACCESS table contains in-frame sequences only and omits some clones. Under half of the omission traces to an unresolved V gene where checked; the cause of the rest is unknown. Here the sample has approximately 58,000 clones; approximately 91% occur a single time. The leading ten clones occupy about 0.76% of the sample.

On this clone: Its target antigen remains unknown. No per-base quality is available; no much larger clone lies one base away.

The paper's findings and limits, for the study overall: Low levels of normalized T-cell clonal expansion were also seen in some patients who did not respond. Which antigens the clonally expanded peripheral T cells were specific for was not determined. In the 0.1-3.0 mg/kg groups, partial responders had among the lowest normalized peripheral clonal expansion, particularly in CD8+ T cells. After ivuxolimab, more expanded clones were found on average in CD8+ T cells than in CD4+ T cells. At doses of 0.1 to 3.0 mg/kg, clonal expansion of both CD4+ and CD8+ blood T cells was observed from baseline to week 6.

This sample comprised CD4+ or CD8+ T cells sorted from blood, obtained in a trial of the OX40 agonist ivuxolimab. The origin of this receptor is an adult with an advanced solid tumor such as melanoma, head and neck, liver or kidney cancer. The chain couples TRBV6-4 to TRBJ2-7, and 9 bases in between align with TRBD1. The DNA is TGTGCCAGCAGTCAGGAGGACAGGGGCGACGAGCAGTACTTC. This sequence encodes CASSQEDRGDEQYF.